This is a list of T cell receptor beta chains from one sample in a study of vaccination and CD4 T cells after COVID-19. TCRdb called the PCR reads again in MiXCR, with one record for every CDR3 protein. The data show about 14,000 distinct CDR3 sequences, 20% to 25% seen once. Their target antigens are unknown. The sample consisted of CD4+ T cells from blood, cultured in vitro, taken after SARS-CoV-2 vaccination. These receptors originate from a human donor who had recovered from COVID-19. CDR3s include the opening cysteine and the closing phenylalanine or tryptophan. D genes are given only for firm matches. Where a row states a size, it is once, few, many or the class of an expanded clone; other rows omit it.

CDR3 length	clone size	J gene	V gene	D gene	CDR3 DNA	CDR3 protein
16	NA	TRBJ2-5	TRBV5-3	NA	TGTGCCAGCAGCTTGGTGGGGGGGCCGACCCAAGAGACCCAGTACTTC	CASSLVGGPTQETQYF
15	large	TRBJ1-2	TRBV6-1	NA	TGTGCCAGCAGTAAACAGACCGCGGACAAACGGGGCTACACCTTC	CASSKQTADKRGYTF
15	medium-sized	TRBJ1-2	TRBV19	TRBD1	TGTGCCAGTAGTATCCCATCCAGGGGGCTGCAAGGCTACACCTTC	CASSIPSRGLQGYTF
15	NA	TRBJ1-5	TRBV11-2	TRBD1	TGTGCCAGCAGGCGGACAGGCGCCTCCAATCAGCCCCAGCATTTT	CASRRTGASNQPQHF
14	NA	TRBJ2-3	TRBV20-1	TRBD1	TGCAGTGCTAGCAGGGACAGGGGAACAGATACGCAGTATTTT	CSASRDRGTDTQYF
15	NA	TRBJ1-2	TRBV28	NA	TGTGCCAGCAGTTTCCCGGGGGCCACGGGCTATGGCTACACCTTC	CASSFPGATGYGYTF
14	NA	TRBJ1-5	TRBV30	NA	TGTGCCTGGAGCGGCAGGGGTGGCAATCAGCCCCAGCATTTT	CAWSGRGGNQPQHF
15	few	TRBJ2-1	TRBV6-2/TRBV6-3	NA	TGTGCCAGCAGTTACGTCGGGAACCCTAGAGATGAGCAGTTCTTC	CASSYVGNPRDEQFF
15	NA	TRBJ2-1	TRBV12-5	NA	TGTGCTAGTGGCTCCACCGACCCTGGCTACAATGAGCAGTTCTTC	CASGSTDPGYNEQFF
15	NA	TRBJ2-2	TRBV20-1	TRBD2	TGCAGTGCTCCGAGGGGGACTAGCCGAACCGGGGAGCTGTTTTTT	CSAPRGTSRTGELFF
15	few	TRBJ1-6	TRBV2	NA	TGTGCCAGCATATGGCAGGGAGGGATAGATTCACCCCTCCACTTT	CASIWQGGIDSPLHF
16	NA	TRBJ2-1	TRBV7-2	NA	TGTGCCAGCAGCTTAGGGCCTAGCCTCTCCTACAATGAGCAGTTCTTC	CASSLGPSLSYNEQFF
19	few	TRBJ2-2	TRBV25-1	NA	TGTGCCAGCAGTGAAGTCCCAGGGCAGGGCAATAAGGGAACCGGGGAGCTGTTTTTT	CASSEVPGQGNKGTGELFF
13	medium-sized	TRBJ1-1	TRBV19	NA	TGTGCCAGTTCGATAGGGGGGAGCACTGAAGCTTTCTTT	CASSIGGSTEAFF
16	NA	TRBJ2-1	TRBV28	NA	TGTGCCAGCAGTGAGGGACTCCGTAGCTCCTACAATGAGCAGTTCTTC	CASSEGLRSSYNEQFF
12	medium-sized	TRBJ1-2	TRBV20-1	NA	TGCAGTGCCCCCGAGGGTGCGCGGGGCTACACCTTC	CSAPEGARGYTF
15	NA	TRBJ1-4	TRBV7-9	NA	TGTGCCAGCAGCCCGCTAGTCGGATTAAATGAAAAACTGTTTTTT	CASSPLVGLNEKLFF
11	NA	TRBJ2-2	TRBV7-3	NA	TGTGCCAGCGGAGCTTCCGGGGAGCTGTTTTTT	CASGASGELFF
14	few	TRBJ1-5	TRBV19	NA	TGTGCCAGTAGTATAGTTGGGATAAATCAGCCCCAGCATTTT	CASSIVGINQPQHF
11	few	TRBJ1-2	TRBV12-3/TRBV12-4	NA	TGTGCCAGCAGTTTGAGGGGTAGCTACACCTTC	CASSLRGSYTF
15	NA	TRBJ1-2	TRBV7-2	TRBD1	TGTGCCAGCAGCCCCGGGACAGGGTTGAGGGGTGGCTACACCTTC	CASSPGTGLRGGYTF
13	few	TRBJ2-7	TRBV19	NA	TGTGCCAGTAGTCAGACACGGGGCTACGAGCAGTACTTC	CASSQTRGYEQYF
15	once	TRBJ2-1	TRBV28	NA	TGTGCCAGCAGCCCCTCCGGACAGCCCTACAATGAGCAGTTCTTC	CASSPSGQPYNEQFF
12	NA	TRBJ2-7	TRBV29-1	NA	TGCAGCGTTGGCAGTTCCCCAATCGAGCAGTACTTC	CSVGSSPIEQYF
12	few	TRBJ1-1	TRBV20-1	NA	TGCAGTGCTAGAGACCAGGGTCCTGAAGCTTTCTTT	CSARDQGPEAFF
14	NA	TRBJ2-7	TRBV7-8	TRBD2	TGTGCCGGCAGCAAGGGACTAGCGGGAAGAGAGCAGTACTTC	CAGSKGLAGREQYF
14	NA	TRBJ2-5	TRBV12-3/TRBV12-4	TRBD2	TGTGCCACCCAGACTAGCGGGGGGGGTAAGACCCAGTACTTC	CATQTSGGGKTQYF
17	NA	TRBJ2-1	TRBV10-3	TRBD2	TGTGCCATCAGTGAGTCACCTGGGACTAGCGTGAACAATGAGCAGTTCTTC	CAISESPGTSVNNEQFF
12	NA	TRBJ1-2	TRBV3-1	NA	TGTGCCAGCAGCCAAGGCCCGGAGGGCTACACCTTC	CASSQGPEGYTF
18	few	TRBJ2-1	TRBV2	TRBD2	TGTGCCAGCAGTGTCGTATATAGCGAGCGGGAGGGTTGGCATGAGCAGTTCTTC	CASSVVYSEREGWHEQFF
15	few	TRBJ1-2	TRBV12-3/TRBV12-4	TRBD1	TGTGCCAGCAGTTTTTTTGGACAGGGGAAAGGAGGCTACACCTTC	CASSFFGQGKGGYTF
12	NA	TRBJ2-7	TRBV21-1	NA	TGTGCCAGCAGCAAGGGTCGCTACGAGCAGTACTTC	CASSKGRYEQYF